The TCR beta chain described here comes from a study of blood T cell repertoires in COVID-19. On the study more broadly: Some COVID-19 samples were acute and others convalescent; all came from the United States, Italy and Spain. PBMCs, B-cell-depleted T cells, or T cells provided the cDNA or gDNA that made up the material.

Per the original methods: Estimation of nucleated cell counts relied on the amplification of reference gene primers. Clones were read by immunoSEQ multiplex PCR, and TCRdb kept only the in-frame ones, dropping some. The V and J calls and clone size come from that table; D and trimming were worked out from the DNA. There are around 46,000 clones in the sample; 70% to 90% occur only once, and less than 20% lies in the top ten. V lost 2 bases and J lost 4, with 11 bases in between. This CDR3 is 14 amino acids long. CDR1 LGHNA and CDR2 YSLEER come from the germline V gene. The specimen sequenced was peripheral blood. This rearrangement joins TRBV4-3 to TRBJ2-5; tentatively, D is TRBD1 (6 bases). This clonotype originated in a human donor in a cohort sampled during active COVID-19. The donor label of this sample is uncertain. CDR3 protein: CASSQLVGGETQYF. Written as DNA, the CDR3 is TGCGCCAGCAGCCAATTAGTAGGGGGAGAGACCCAGTACTTC.